The 6 T cell receptor beta chains given below trace back to one sample, sequenced in a study of neurological immune-mediated disorders. The sample's time point: longitudinal time-point 3. In TCRdb, the 5' RACE reads were re-called with MiXCR into one record per CDR3 protein. The sample records 93,000 or so distinct CDR3 sequences, 10% to 11% being singletons. Sequences were obtained from PBMCs. These receptors were obtained from a female donor with HTLV-1-associated myelopathy (HAM/TSP).

This clonotype was counted many times. At one end the junction does not follow the germline gene, possibly because of a read error. The CDR3 nucleotides read TGTGCCAGCAGCAAGAGCGGGGGGCCCCGTAGCTTC. Translation: CASSKSGGPRSF. This chain links TRBV12-3 or TRBV12-4 with TRBJ2-1; TRBD2 agrees at 9 bases. This CDR3 region has 12 residues.

This clonotype was counted at least ten times. This chain links TRBV5-1 with TRBJ2-7; 8 bases match TRBD1. The CDR3 covers 14 residues. Per the germline V gene, CDR1 is SGHRS and CDR2 is YFSETQ. V was clipped by 0 bases and J by 3 bases; unmatched bases: 2. The CDR3 region has the DNA TGCGCCAGCAGCTTGGACAGGGGGGTCTACGAGCAGTACTTC. This sequence encodes CASSLDRGVYEQYF.

This clonotype was observed at least ten times. V usage is TRBV6-2 or TRBV6-3 and J usage is TRBJ1-1; 8 nucleotides align to TRBD1. The CDR3 length is 14 residues. The ends lost 1 base at V and 7 bases at J; junction bases unmatched: 5. Germline values: CDR1 MNHEY, CDR2 SVGEGT. CDR3 in amino acids: CASSYWTGRGEAFF. Here the CDR3 DNA reads TGTGCCAGCAGTTACTGGACAGGGCGGGGTGAAGCTTTCTTT.

This clonotype was seen many times. This chain links TRBV20-1 with TRBJ2-7, with D hard to call. This CDR3 is built from 13 residues. CDR1 is DFQATT and CDR2 is SNEGSKA in the germline V gene (reference sequence). V gave up 3 bases and J gave up 0 bases, with 9 bases separating them. CDR3 in amino acids: CSASTGNSYEQYF. CDR3 nucleotide sequence: TGCAGTGCTAGTACGGGTAACTCCTACGAGCAGTACTTC.

This clonotype was recorded at least ten times. The genes are TRBV5-1 and TRBJ2-7, with TRBD1 matching over 7 bases. The CDR3 totals 15 residues. Unmatched junction bases numbered 6, after V lost 3 bases and J lost 0 bases. Germline V CDR1 and CDR2: SGHRS, YFSETQ. The CDR3 sequence: CASSSTGTVSYEQYF. The CDR3 DNA sequence: TGCGCCAGCAGCTCCACCGGGACAGTCTCCTACGAGCAGTACTTC.

Ten or more counts support this clonotype. V gene TRBV5-1 combines with J gene TRBJ2-2; 8 nucleotides align to TRBD1. Germline lookup yields CDR1 SGHRS and CDR2 YFSETQ. The CDR3 totals 17 residues. Trimming removed 4 bases from V and 1 base from J; junction bases left unmatched: 9. The CDR3 is CASSRQTGTGNTGELFF. As DNA, the CDR3 is TGCGCCAGCAGCCGGCAGACCGGGACAGGGAACACCGGGGAGCTGTTTTTT.